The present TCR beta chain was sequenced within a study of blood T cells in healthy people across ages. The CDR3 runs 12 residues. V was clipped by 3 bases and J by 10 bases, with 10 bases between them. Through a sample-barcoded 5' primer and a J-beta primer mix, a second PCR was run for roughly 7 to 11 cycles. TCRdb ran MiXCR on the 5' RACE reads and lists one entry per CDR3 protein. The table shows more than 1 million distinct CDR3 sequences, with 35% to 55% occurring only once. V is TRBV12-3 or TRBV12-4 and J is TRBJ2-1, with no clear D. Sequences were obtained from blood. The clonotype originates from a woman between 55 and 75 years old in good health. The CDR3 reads CASSFRRKEQFF. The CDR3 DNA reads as TGTGCCAGCAGTTTTAGGCGAAAGGAGCAGTTCTTC.